The next 25 T cell receptor beta chains were all read from a single sample in a study of T cell responses to AZD1222 COVID-19 vaccine. The data were produced by immunoSEQ multiplex PCR, yet TCRdb's version contains in-frame clones alone and is incomplete. The repertoire consists of approximately 150,000 clones, with just under 95% occurring once and the leading ten covering roughly 12%. This sample comprised peripheral blood, obtained after recovery from COVID-19. Receptor source: an adult who had recovered from COVID-19.

The chain is built from TRBV7-9 and TRBJ1-2, with D unresolved. CDR1 is SEHNR and CDR2 is FQNEAQ in the germline V gene (reference sequence). V was trimmed by 1 base and J by 6 bases, leaving 18 bases between them. This CDR3 contains 16 residues. This CDR3 is CASSLDMEGWLDGYTF. The CDR3 region has the DNA TGTGCCAGCAGCTTAGATATGGAAGGGTGGTTGGATGGCTACACCTTC.

The chain joins TRBV24-1 to TRBJ2-6, with D unclear. The germline CDR1 and CDR2 sequences are KGHDR and SFDVKD. V lost 5 bases and J lost 7, with 5 bases in between. The CDR3 spans 12 residues. CDR3 sequence: CATSALANVLTF. As DNA, the CDR3 is TGTGCCACCAGTGCCCTAGCCAACGTCCTGACTTTC.

The V gene is TRBV2, the J gene TRBJ1-5; D possibly corresponds to TRBD1 (5 bases). V dropped 8 bases and J dropped 10 bases, with 21 bases sitting between them. CDR3 length: 14 amino acids. Germline lookup yields CDR1 SNHLY and CDR2 FYNNEI. Written as DNA, the CDR3 is TGTGCCAGCTCTCTTAGGCAGGGATATTATCCCCAGCATTTT. Translated, it gives CASSLRQGYYPQHF.

The V and J genes are TRBV9 and TRBJ2-1, with 13 bases aligning to TRBD2. Germline-derived CDR1 and CDR2 are SGDLS and YYNGEE. The CDR3 spans 18 residues. Trimming at V came to 0 bases and at J to 1 base, leaving 4 bases not matched to a gene. In DNA, the CDR3 is TGTGCCAGCAGCGTAGGAAGGGGACTAGCGGGATCCTACAATGAGCAGTTCTTC. Translating it yields CASSVGRGLAGSYNEQFF.

For the CDR3, the DNA is TGTGCCAGCAGTTTATGGGGGAAGAGTGATGGTGAAAAACTGTTTTTT. Translating gives CASSLWGKSDGEKLFF. J is TRBJ1-4 and V is TRBV28, with D hard to call. The CDR3 runs to 16 residues. In germline, CDR1 is MDHEN, CDR2 SYDVKM. The germline V and J ends were trimmed by 0 bases and 7 bases, with 15 bases remaining between them.

Regarding this clone: Mismatch with germline at one junction end may stem from a read error. The rearrangement links TRBV7-9 to TRBJ2-1, with 10 bases aligning to TRBD2. Germline V gene lookup returns CDR1 SEHNR and CDR2 FQNEAQ (reference sequence). The CDR3 is made up of 14 amino acids. The CDR3 region is CASSSAGGYSEQFF. The CDR3 DNA is TGTGCCAGCAGCTCAGCGGGAGGGTACAGTGAGCAGTTCTTC.

V and J are TRBV4-1 and TRBJ2-7; 10 bases map to TRBD1. Germline CDR1 is MGHRA and CDR2 is YSYEKL. This CDR3 comprises 14 residues. V lost 4 bases and J lost 7; bases outside the gene matches: 7. The CDR3 is CASSPSTGGGEQYF. As DNA, the CDR3 is TGCGCCAGCAGCCCATCGACAGGGGGCGGGGAGCAGTACTTC.

This chain uses TRBV7-6 with TRBJ2-7; TRBD1 matches 9 bases. The germline V gene encodes CDR1 SGHVS and CDR2 FNYEAQ. The CDR3 covers 15 residues. With 5 bases clipped from V and 4 bases from J, the junction kept 9 bases outside the gene matches. The CDR3 reads CASSTCPGTGYEQYF. The CDR3 DNA follows: TGTGCCAGCAGCACCTGTCCCGGGACAGGGTACGAGCAGTACTTC.

This rearrangement joins TRBV28 to TRBJ1-1, with a possible D match to TRBD1 (6 bases). Trimming cost V 5 bases and J 3 bases, with 13 bases left between them. This CDR3 region has 14 residues. Germline loops: CDR1 MDHEN, CDR2 SYDVKM. CDR3 nucleotides: TGTGCCAGCAGTCCCTCCCCAGGGGACACTGAAGCTTTCTTT. As protein: CASSPSPGDTEAFF. Full variable domain (missing parts from reference TRBV28 and TRBJ1-1): DVKVTQSSRYLVKRTGEKVFLECVQDMDHENMFWYRQDPGLGLRLIYFSYDVKMKEKGDIPEGYSVSREKKERFSLILESASTNQTSMYLCASSPSPGDTEAFFGQGTRLTVV.

The V gene is TRBV28, the J gene TRBJ2-7, with 7 bases aligning to TRBD1. The CDR3 has 15 residues. V was clipped by 4 bases and J by 2 bases; unmatched bases: 8. Germline loops: CDR1 MDHEN, CDR2 SYDVKM. Written as DNA, the CDR3 is TGTGCCAGCAGTTCCTTGGGACAGCCAACCTACGAGCAGTACTTC. This codes for CASSSLGQPTYEQYF.

The chain combines TRBV28 with TRBJ1-5; 10 bases fit TRBD1. The germline V gene encodes CDR1 MDHEN and CDR2 SYDVKM. Germline trimming cut 1 base from V and 5 bases from J; bases unmatched to any gene: 5. The CDR3 covers 16 residues. The CDR3 here is CASSLYLTGGDQPQHF. As DNA, the CDR3 is TGTGCCAGCAGTTTATACTTGACAGGGGGCGATCAGCCCCAGCATTTT. Combining the CDR3 with reference TRBV28 and TRBJ1-5 gives the whole variable domain DVKVTQSSRYLVKRTGEKVFLECVQDMDHENMFWYRQDPGLGLRLIYFSYDVKMKEKGDIPEGYSVSREKKERFSLILESASTNQTSMYLCASSLYLTGGDQPQHFGDGTRLSIL.

The chain uses TRBV9 and TRBJ1-5; no clear D gene. The germline V gene encodes CDR1 SGDLS and CDR2 YYNGEE. Trimming pared 0 bases from V and 6 bases from J, leaving 7 bases between. The CDR3 covers 13 residues. The CDR3 DNA reads TGTGCCAGCAGCGTAGACACGGGTCAGCCCCAGCATTTT. Its protein is CASSVDTGQPQHF.

The rearrangement joins TRBV11-2 to TRBJ2-7; D tentatively reads TRBD1 or TRBD2 (5 bases each). Per the germline V gene, CDR1 is SGHAT and CDR2 is FQNNGV. V was trimmed by 5 bases and J by 7 bases, leaving 24 bases between them. The CDR3 has 16 residues. As DNA, the CDR3 is TGTGCCAGCAGCCTTAGCCCTTCCGGGACCGGCGGGGAGCAGTACTTC. It codes for CASSLSPSGTGGEQYF.

The chain recombines TRBV2 with TRBJ2-5; D possibly corresponds to TRBD1 (6 bases). Germline V gene sequence: CDR1 SNHLY, CDR2 FYNNEI. V was cut by 6 bases and J by 5 bases, with 19 bases left in between. The length of the CDR3 is 15 residues. DNA of the CDR3: TGTGCCAGCAGATCGATCTCAACAGGGCAGGAGACCCAGTACTTC. Its protein product is CASRSISTGQETQYF.

The rearrangement joins TRBV7-3 to TRBJ2-2; D remains ambiguous. The germline CDR1 and CDR2 sequences are SGHTA and FQGTGA. This CDR3 is built from 12 residues. Trimming shortened V by 3 bases and J by 7 bases, and 6 bases separated the two germline ends. CDR3 region: CASSFLNGELFF. The CDR3 DNA follows: TGTGCCAGCAGCTTCCTTAACGGGGAGCTGTTTTTT.

This chain connects TRBV4-1 to TRBJ2-5, with a tentative D call TRBD1 (5 bases). The V end was cut by 3 bases, the J end by 0 bases, with 11 bases between. The CDR3 has 15 amino acids. Germline V CDR1 and CDR2: MGHRA, YSYEKL. In DNA form, the CDR3 reads TGCGCCAGCAGCCAGAACACGGACAACCAAGAGACCCAGTACTTC. It encodes CASSQNTDNQETQYF.

This clone appeared many times. This chain joins TRBV27 and TRBJ2-7, with 9 bases matching TRBD1. Germline loops: CDR1 MNHEY, CDR2 SMNVEV (reference sequence). The CDR3 length is 15 residues. Trimming at V came to 9 bases and at J to 4 bases, leaving 13 bases not matched to a gene. The CDR3 coding sequence is TGTGCCAGTGCGGGTTGGGACAGGGAAGGATACGAGCAGTACTTC. Amino acids: CASAGWDREGYEQYF.

This chain connects TRBV30 to TRBJ1-1, with 12 bases that match TRBD1. The CDR3 contains 13 residues. Unmatched junction bases numbered 8, after V lost 5 bases and J lost 10 bases. Looked up from germline, CDR1 is GTSNPN and CDR2 is SVGIG (reference sequence). CDR3 region: CAWGGQGARGAFF. CDR3 nucleotides: TGTGCCTGGGGGGGACAGGGGGCAAGGGGAGCTTTCTTT.

The chain has TRBV27 and TRBJ1-2, with D uncertain. V gave up 0 bases and J gave up 2 bases, with 28 bases separating them. CDR1 and CDR2 from the germline V gene are MNHEY and SMNVEV (reference sequence). This CDR3 has 21 residues. CDR3 amino acids: CASSLSYQAGMRQVRNYGYTF. CDR3 sequence (DNA): TGTGCCAGCAGTTTATCGTACCAGGCGGGAATGAGGCAGGTGAGGAACTATGGCTACACCTTC.

This chain links TRBV11-2 with TRBJ2-1; 11 nucleotides agree with TRBD2. There are 19 residues in the CDR3. Trimming took 0 bases from V and 0 from J; bases not matched to a gene: 7. CDR1 is SGHAT and CDR2 is FQNNGV in the germline V gene. The CDR3 nucleotides read TGTGCCAGCAGCTTAGATCGGCTAGCGGGAGGAGGCTCCTACAATGAGCAGTTCTTC. Protein sequence: CASSLDRLAGGGSYNEQFF. The whole variable domain, filled in from reference TRBV11-2 and TRBJ2-1, reads EAGVAQSPRYKIIEKRQSVAFWCNPISGHATLYWYQQILGQGPKLLIQFQNNGVVDDSQLPKDRFSAERLKGVDSTLKIQPAKLEDSAVYLCASSLDRLAGGGSYNEQFFGPGTRLTVL.

V gene TRBV28 combines with J gene TRBJ2-5, with D possibly TRBD2 on 6 matching bases. CDR3 length equals 15 residues. Trimming cost V 5 bases and J 5 bases, with 18 bases left between them. Germline CDR1 reads MDHEN; CDR2 reads SYDVKM. CDR3 coding DNA: TGTGCCAGCAGTGACCCCGGGTCCGGAGGGGAGACCCAGTACTTC. Amino acids: CASSDPGSGGETQYF.

J is TRBJ1-1 and V is TRBV28; TRBD1 is a possible D gene (6 bases). The germline gives CDR1 MDHEN, CDR2 SYDVKM. CDR3 length: 14 residues. Between the trimmed V and J ends, which lost 1 base and 5 bases, there was a span of 11 bases. The CDR3 DNA reads as TGTGCCAGCAGTTTATACACAGGGTTTACTGAAGCTTTCTTT. Protein product: CASSLYTGFTEAFF.

This clone occurred once. This chain links TRBV2 with TRBJ1-6; a weak D match, TRBD1 (5 bases). There are 16 residues in the CDR3. Germline V gene lookup returns CDR1 SNHLY and CDR2 FYNNEI. Trimming left V 3 bases short and J 0 bases short, with 9 bases between. In DNA, the CDR3 is TGTGCCAGCAGTGACGGAGGGGACTCCTATAATTCACCCCTCCACTTT. Residues: CASSDGGDSYNSPLHF.

The chain carries TRBV5-4 and TRBJ1-4; 7 nucleotides align to TRBD1. V was pared by 0 bases and J by 8 bases, with 7 bases of the junction left unmatched. Germline CDR1 is SGHNT and CDR2 is YYREEE (reference sequence). The CDR3 has 15 residues. The CDR3 sequence is CASSLAGGQREKLFF. The DNA of the CDR3 is TGTGCCAGCAGCTTGGCCGGGGGACAGCGGGAAAAACTGTTTTTT.

CDR3 sequence: CASMGWDGELFF. CDR3 DNA sequence: TGTGCCAGCATGGGGTGGGACGGGGAGCTGTTTTTT. The gene calls are TRBV7-3 and TRBJ2-2; D call uncertain. V lost 7 bases to trimming and J lost 7 bases, with 10 bases between them. The CDR3 has 12 amino acids. Germline values: CDR1 SGHTA, CDR2 FQGTGA.